This T cell receptor beta chain is drawn from a study of early T cells in non-severe SARS-CoV-2 infection. Study conclusions and caveats: A preference for anti-spike CD8 responses marked VDJdb matching, which missed private and CD4 specificities.

Germline CDR1 reads SGHKS; CDR2 reads YYEKEE (reference sequence). V was clipped by 1 base and J by 4 bases, with 17 bases between them. This CDR3 spans 16 amino acids. There are a few counts of this clonotype. Its antigen is as yet unknown. The TCR library protocol attached unique molecular identifiers to the individual cDNA molecules. TCRdb recomputed calls from the 5' RACE reads with MiXCR, one row per CDR3 protein. The table shows some 45,000 distinct CDR3 sequences, with approximately 5.9% occurring only once. V usage is TRBV5-5 and J usage is TRBJ1-1; possible D gene TRBD1, 6 bases. Sample: whole blood, taken at baseline. The TCR originated in an adult who was a healthcare worker with PCR-confirmed SARS-CoV-2 infection or an uninfected control (not recorded which). The CDR3 loop is CASSLLAGVPSTEAFF. As DNA, the CDR3 is TGTGCCAGCAGCTTGTTGGCAGGGGTTCCTAGCACTGAAGCTTTCTTT.